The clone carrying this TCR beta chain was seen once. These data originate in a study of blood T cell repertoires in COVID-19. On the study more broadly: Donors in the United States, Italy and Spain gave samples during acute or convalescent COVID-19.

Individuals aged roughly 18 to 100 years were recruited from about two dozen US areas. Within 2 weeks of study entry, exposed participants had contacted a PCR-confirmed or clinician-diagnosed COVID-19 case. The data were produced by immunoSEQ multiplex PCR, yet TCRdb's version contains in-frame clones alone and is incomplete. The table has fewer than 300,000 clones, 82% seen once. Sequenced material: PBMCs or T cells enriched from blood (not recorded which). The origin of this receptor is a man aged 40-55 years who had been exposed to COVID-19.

The CDR3 is CASSQGLRLAPNEQFF. CDR3 coding DNA: TGTGCCAGCAGCCAAGGACTCCGTCTAGCGCCCAATGAGCAGTTCTTC. The V gene is TRBV3-1 (or the pseudogene TRBV3-2), the J gene TRBJ2-1; D perhaps matches TRBD2 (6 bases). V was cut by 1 base and J by 6 bases, with 16 bases left in between. Germline V gene data show CDR1 as LGHDT and CDR2 as YNNKEL (reference sequence). The CDR3 extends over 16 amino acids.